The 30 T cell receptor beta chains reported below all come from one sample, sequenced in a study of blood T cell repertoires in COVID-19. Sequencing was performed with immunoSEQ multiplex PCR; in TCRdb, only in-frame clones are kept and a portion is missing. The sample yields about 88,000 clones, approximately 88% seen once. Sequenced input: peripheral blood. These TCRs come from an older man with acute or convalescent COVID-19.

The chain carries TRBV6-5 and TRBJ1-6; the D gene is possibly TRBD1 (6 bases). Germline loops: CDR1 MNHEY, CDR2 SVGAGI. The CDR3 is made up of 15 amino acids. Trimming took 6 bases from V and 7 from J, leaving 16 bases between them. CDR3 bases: TGTGCCAGCAGGGAGTGGGACATACGGAATTCACCCCTCCACTTT. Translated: CASREWDIRNSPLHF.

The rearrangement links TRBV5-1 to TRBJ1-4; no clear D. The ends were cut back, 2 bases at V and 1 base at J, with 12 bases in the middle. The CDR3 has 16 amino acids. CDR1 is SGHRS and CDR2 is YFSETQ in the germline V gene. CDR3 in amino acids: CASSFTYRGTNEKLFF. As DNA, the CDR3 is TGCGCCAGCAGCTTTACGTATAGAGGAACTAATGAAAAACTGTTTTTT.

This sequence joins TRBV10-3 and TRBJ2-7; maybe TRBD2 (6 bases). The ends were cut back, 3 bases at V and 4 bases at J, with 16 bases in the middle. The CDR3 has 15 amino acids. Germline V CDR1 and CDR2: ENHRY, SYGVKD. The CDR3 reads CAISEETAGKYEQYF. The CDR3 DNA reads TGTGCCATCAGTGAAGAGACGGCGGGAAAATACGAGCAGTACTTC.

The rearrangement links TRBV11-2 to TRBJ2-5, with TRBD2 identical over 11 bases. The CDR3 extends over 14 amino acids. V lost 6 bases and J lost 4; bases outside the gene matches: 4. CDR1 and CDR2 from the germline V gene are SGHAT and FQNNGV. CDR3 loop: CASSPGTSGETQYF. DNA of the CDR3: TGTGCCAGCAGTCCAGGGACTAGCGGAGAGACCCAGTACTTC.

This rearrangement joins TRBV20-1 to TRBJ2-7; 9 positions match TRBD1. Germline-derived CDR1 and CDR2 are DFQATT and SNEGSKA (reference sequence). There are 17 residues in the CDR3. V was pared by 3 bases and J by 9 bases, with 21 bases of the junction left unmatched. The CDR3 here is CSASEGTRGTGLFPQYF. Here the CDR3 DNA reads TGCAGTGCTAGTGAGGGAACAAGGGGGACAGGGTTATTTCCGCAGTACTTC.

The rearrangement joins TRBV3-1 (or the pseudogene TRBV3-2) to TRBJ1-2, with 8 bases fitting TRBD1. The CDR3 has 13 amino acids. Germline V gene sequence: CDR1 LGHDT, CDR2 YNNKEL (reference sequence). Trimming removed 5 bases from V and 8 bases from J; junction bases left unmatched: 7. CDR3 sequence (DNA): TGTGCCAGCAGCTTAGACAGGGGATTCGGCTACACCTTC. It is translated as CASSLDRGFGYTF.

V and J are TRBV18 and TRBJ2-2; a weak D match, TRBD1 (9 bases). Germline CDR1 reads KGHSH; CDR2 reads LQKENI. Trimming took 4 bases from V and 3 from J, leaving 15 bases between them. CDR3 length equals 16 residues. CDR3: CASSLAGQGDTGELFF. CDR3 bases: TGTGCCAGCTCACTAGCGGGACAGGGCGACACCGGGGAGCTGTTTTTT. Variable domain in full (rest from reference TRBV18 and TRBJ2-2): NAGVMQNPRHLVRRRGQEARLRCSPMKGHSHVYWYRQLPEEGLKFMVYLQKENIIDESGMPKERFSAEFPKEGPSILRIQQVVRGDSAAYFCASSLAGQGDTGELFFGEGSRLTVL.

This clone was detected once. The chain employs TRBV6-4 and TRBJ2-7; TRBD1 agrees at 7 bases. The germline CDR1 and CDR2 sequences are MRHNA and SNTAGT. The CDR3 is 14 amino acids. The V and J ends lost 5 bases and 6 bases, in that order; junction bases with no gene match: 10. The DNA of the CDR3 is TGTGCCAGCAGTAGCGAGGCAGGGGGATTCGAGCAGTACTTC. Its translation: CASSSEAGGFEQYF.

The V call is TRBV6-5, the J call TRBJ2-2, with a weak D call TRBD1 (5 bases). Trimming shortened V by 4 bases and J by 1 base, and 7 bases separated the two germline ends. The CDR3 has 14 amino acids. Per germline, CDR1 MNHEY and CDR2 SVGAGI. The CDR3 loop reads CASSSGQNTGELFF. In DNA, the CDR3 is TGTGCCAGCAGTTCCGGACAGAACACCGGGGAGCTGTTTTTT.

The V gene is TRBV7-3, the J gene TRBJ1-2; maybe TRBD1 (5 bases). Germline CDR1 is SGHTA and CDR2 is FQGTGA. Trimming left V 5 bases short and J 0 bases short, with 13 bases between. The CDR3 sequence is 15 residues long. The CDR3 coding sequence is TGTGCCAGCAGCCCTAACCCAGGGTCTAACTATGGCTACACCTTC. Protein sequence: CASSPNPGSNYGYTF.

Written as DNA, the CDR3 is TGTGCCAGCTCACCTATGGGACAGGGGGCATCCGGGGAGCTGTTTTTT. Translation gives CASSPMGQGASGELFF. This chain joins TRBV18 and TRBJ2-2, with 12 bases aligning to TRBD1. The junction had 5 bases not matched to a gene; V was cut back by 3 bases and J by 6 bases. Per the germline V gene, CDR1 is KGHSH and CDR2 is LQKENI. This CDR3 is 16 amino acids long.

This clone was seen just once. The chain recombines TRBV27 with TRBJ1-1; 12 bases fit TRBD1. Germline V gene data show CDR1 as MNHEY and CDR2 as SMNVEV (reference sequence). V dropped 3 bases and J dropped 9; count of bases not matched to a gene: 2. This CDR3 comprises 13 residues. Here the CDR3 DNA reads TGTGCCAGCAGTTTGGGGACAGGGGGCCAAGCTTTCTTT. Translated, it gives CASSLGTGGQAFF.

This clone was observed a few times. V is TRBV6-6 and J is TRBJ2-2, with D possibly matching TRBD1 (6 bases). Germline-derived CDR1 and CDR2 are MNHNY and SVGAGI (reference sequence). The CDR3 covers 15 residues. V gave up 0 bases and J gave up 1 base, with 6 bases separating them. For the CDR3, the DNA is TGTGCCAGCAGTTACTCGGGACAGAACACCGGGGAGCTGTTTTTT. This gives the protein CASSYSGQNTGELFF.

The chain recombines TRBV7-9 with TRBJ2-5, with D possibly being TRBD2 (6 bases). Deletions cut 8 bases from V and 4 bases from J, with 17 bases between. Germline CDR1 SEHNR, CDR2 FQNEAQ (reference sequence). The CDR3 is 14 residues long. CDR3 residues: CASCPWGVPETQYF. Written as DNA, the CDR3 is TGTGCCAGCTGTCCTTGGGGGGTCCCAGAGACCCAGTACTTC.

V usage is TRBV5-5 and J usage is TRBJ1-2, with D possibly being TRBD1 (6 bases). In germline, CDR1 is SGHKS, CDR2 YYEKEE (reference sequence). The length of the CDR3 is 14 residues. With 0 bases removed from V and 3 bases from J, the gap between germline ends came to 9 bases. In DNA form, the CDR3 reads TGTGCCAGCAGCTTGGGACAGGAGTACTATGGCTACACCTTC. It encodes CASSLGQEYYGYTF.

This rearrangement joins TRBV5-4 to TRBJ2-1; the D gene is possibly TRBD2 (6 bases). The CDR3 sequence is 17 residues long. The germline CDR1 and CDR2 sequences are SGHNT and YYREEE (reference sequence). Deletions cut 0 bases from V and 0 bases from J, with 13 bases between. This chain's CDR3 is CASSLEPVGGSYNEQFF. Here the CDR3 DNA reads TGTGCCAGCAGCTTGGAGCCCGTGGGGGGCTCCTACAATGAGCAGTTCTTC.

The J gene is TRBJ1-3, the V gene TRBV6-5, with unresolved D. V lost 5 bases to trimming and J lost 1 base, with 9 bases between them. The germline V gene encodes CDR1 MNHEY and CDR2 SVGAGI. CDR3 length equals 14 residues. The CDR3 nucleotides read TGTGCCAGCAGTCTGGGCGGGTCTGGAAACACCATATATTTT. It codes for CASSLGGSGNTIYF.

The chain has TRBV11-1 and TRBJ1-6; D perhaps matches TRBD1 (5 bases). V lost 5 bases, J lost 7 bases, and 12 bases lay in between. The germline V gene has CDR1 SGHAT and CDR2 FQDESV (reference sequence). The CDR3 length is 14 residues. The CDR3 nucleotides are TGTGCCAGCAGCAGTTCAGGGAACAATTCACCCCTCCACTTT. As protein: CASSSSGNNSPLHF.

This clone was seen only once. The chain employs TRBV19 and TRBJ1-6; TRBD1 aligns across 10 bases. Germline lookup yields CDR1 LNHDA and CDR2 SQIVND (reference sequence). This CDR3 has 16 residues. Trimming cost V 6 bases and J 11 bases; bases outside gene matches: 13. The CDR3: CASSLAVDRGPAPLHF. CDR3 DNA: TGTGCCAGTAGCCTAGCAGTCGACAGGGGGCCGGCACCCCTCCACTTT.

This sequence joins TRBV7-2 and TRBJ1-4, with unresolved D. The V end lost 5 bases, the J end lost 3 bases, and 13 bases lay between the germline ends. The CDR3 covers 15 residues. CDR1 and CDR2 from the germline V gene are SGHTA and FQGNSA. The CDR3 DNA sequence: TGTGCCAGCAGCCCCCCGCGGCGGGCTAATGAAAAACTGTTTTTT. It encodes CASSPPRRANEKLFF.

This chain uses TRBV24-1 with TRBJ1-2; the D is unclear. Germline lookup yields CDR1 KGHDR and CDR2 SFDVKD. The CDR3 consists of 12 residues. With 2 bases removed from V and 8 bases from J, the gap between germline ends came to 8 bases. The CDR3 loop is CATSDSSRGYTF. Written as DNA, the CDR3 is TGTGCCACCAGTGATTCCTCCAGGGGCTACACCTTC.

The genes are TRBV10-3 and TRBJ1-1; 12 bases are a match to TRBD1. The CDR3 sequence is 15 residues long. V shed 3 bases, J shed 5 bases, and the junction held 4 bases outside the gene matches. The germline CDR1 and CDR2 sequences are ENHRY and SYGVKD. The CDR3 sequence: CAISDRDRGPTEAFF. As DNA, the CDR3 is TGTGCCATCAGTGACCGGGACAGGGGGCCTACTGAAGCTTTCTTT.

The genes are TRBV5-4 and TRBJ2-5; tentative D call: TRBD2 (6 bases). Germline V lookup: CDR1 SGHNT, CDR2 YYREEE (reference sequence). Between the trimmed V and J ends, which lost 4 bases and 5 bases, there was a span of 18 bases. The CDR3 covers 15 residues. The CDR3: CASSKGLVAAETQYF. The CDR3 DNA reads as TGTGCCAGCAGCAAAGGACTCGTAGCGGCCGAGACCCAGTACTTC. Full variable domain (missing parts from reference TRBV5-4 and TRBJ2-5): ETGVTQSPTHLIKTRGQQVTLRCSSQSGHNTVSWYQQALGQGPQFIFQYYREEENGRGNFPPRFSGLQFPNYSSELNVNALELDDSALYLCASSKGLVAAETQYFGPGTRLLVL.

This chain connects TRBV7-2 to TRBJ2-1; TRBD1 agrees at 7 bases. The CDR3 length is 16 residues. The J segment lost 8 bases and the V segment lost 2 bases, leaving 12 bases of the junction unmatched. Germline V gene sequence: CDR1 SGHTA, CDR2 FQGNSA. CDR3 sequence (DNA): TGTGCCAGCAGCTTATATTTCGCAGGGGGATGGGATGAGCAGTTCTTC. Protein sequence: CASSLYFAGGWDEQFF.

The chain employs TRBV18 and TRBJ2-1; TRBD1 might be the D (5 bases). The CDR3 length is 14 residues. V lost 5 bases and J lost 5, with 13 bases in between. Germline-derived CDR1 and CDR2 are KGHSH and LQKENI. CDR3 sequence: CASSSLRQNNEQFF. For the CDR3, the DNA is TGTGCCAGCTCATCCCTTCGACAGAACAATGAGCAGTTCTTC. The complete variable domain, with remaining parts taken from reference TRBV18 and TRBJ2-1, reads NAGVMQNPRHLVRRRGQEARLRCSPMKGHSHVYWYRQLPEEGLKFMVYLQKENIIDESGMPKERFSAEFPKEGPSILRIQQVVRGDSAAYFCASSSLRQNNEQFFGPGTRLTVL.

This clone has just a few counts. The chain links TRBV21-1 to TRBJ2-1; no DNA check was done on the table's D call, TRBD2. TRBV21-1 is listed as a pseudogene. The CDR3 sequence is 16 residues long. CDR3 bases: TGTGCCAGCAGCAAAGTTGGTAGCGGGGGGCCAGATGAGCAGTTCTTC. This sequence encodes CASSKVGSGGPDEQFF.

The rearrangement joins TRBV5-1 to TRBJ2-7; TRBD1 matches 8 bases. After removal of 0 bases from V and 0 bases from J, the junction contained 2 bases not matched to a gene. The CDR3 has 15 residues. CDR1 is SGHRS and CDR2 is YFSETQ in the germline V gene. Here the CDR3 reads CASSLGDRSSYEQYF. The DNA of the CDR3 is TGCGCCAGCAGCTTGGGGGACAGGAGCTCCTACGAGCAGTACTTC. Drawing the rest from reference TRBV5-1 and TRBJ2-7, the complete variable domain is KAGVTQTPRYLIKTRGQQVTLSCSPISGHRSVSWYQQTPGQGLQFLFEYFSETQRNKGNFPGRFSGRQFSNSRSEMNVSTLELGDSALYLCASSLGDRSSYEQYFGPGTRLTVT.

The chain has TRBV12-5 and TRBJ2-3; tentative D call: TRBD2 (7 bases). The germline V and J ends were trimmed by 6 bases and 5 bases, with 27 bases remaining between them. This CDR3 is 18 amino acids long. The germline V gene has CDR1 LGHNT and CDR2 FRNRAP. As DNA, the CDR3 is TGTGCTAGTGGGGCCCAATCTACGTGGGGGGGCGGAATAGATACGCAGTATTTT. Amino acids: CASGAQSTWGGGIDTQYF. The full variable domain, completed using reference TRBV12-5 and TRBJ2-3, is DARVTQTPRHKVTEMGQEVTMRCQPILGHNTVFWYRQTMMQGLELLAYFRNRAPLDDSGMPKDRFSAEMPDATLATLKIQPSEPRDSAVYFCASGAQSTWGGGIDTQYFGPGTRLTVL.

CDR3: CASSPVPSTPYGYTF. For the CDR3, the DNA is TGTGCCAGCAGCCCAGTCCCCAGTACGCCGTATGGCTACACCTTC. The gene calls are TRBV11-2 and TRBJ1-2; D is ambiguous. The germline CDR1 and CDR2 sequences are SGHAT and FQNNGV. Trimming removed 5 bases at V and 5 bases at J, with 18 bases between. The CDR3 covers 15 residues.

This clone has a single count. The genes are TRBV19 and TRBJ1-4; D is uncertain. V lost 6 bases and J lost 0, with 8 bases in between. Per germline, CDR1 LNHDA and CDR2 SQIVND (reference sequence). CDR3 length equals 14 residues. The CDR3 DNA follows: TGTGCCAGTAGCGTCCTCGCAACTAATGAAAAACTGTTTTTT. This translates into CASSVLATNEKLFF. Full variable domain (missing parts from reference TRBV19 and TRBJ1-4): DGGITQSPKYLFRKEGQNVTLSCEQNLNHDAMYWYRQDPGQGLRLIYYSQIVNDFQKGDIAEGYSVSREKKESFPLTVTSAQKNPTAFYLCASSVLATNEKLFFGSGTQLSVL.